This T cell receptor (beta chain) was identified in a study of response to subunit inactivated influenza vaccine. Points from the study as a whole: Authors suggested each seasonal flu vaccination may recruit only limited numbers of new T cells.

A remark on this clonotype: Its antigen is unidentified.

V lost 7 bases and J lost 1, with 26 bases in between. The length of the CDR3 is 20 residues. Germline loops: CDR1 LGHNA, CDR2 YNFKEQ. One entry per CDR3 protein results from TCRdb running MiXCR on the RT-PCR reads. Here the sample spans 450,000 to 550,000 distinct CDR3 sequences, less than 30% being singletons. The material was CD4+ T cells sorted from PBMCs, obtained 5 to 6 days after vaccination. The sequence was obtained from a man aged 45-65 years who received an inactivated influenza vaccine. The rearrangement joins TRBV4-2 to TRBJ2-6; D might be TRBD2 (5 bases). CDR3 amino acids: CASMGRIVGNSFSGANVLTF. In nucleotides, the CDR3 is TGTGCCAGCATGGGGAGAATCGTCGGGAATAGTTTTTCTGGGGCCAACGTCCTGACTTTC.